The 19 T cell receptor beta chains below all came from one sample that was sequenced in a study of tumor-infiltrating lymphocytes in oesophageal squamous cell carcinoma. MiXCR was run by TCRdb on the PCR reads, yielding one entry per CDR3 protein. The top ten hold roughly 12% of the sample, which has about 20,000 distinct CDR3 sequences, roughly 41% seen once. The sample was normal esophageal tissue next to the tumor. These receptors originate from a male donor with esophageal squamous cell carcinoma.

As for this clonotype: Likely a read error: the CDR3 ends without its conserved phenylalanine or tryptophan. The DNA is omitted, as the CDR3 cannot be located on it reliably, and the CDR3 follows TCRdb's listing. The chain joins TRBV7-9 to TRBJ2-6; TRBD2, the table's D call, lacks a check against the DNA. The CDR3 length equals 12 residues, ends included. Germline loops: CDR1 SEHNR, CDR2 FQNEAQ (reference sequence). The CDR3 is CASSGTSNVMRR.

This clonotype was seen at least ten times. This chain connects TRBV6-6 to TRBJ2-5, with 13 bases fitting TRBD2. Germline values: CDR1 MNHNY, CDR2 SVGAGI (reference sequence). This CDR3 has 18 amino acids. The V and J ends lost 0 bases and 4 bases, in that order; junction bases with no gene match: 8. CDR3 loop: CASSYSGLAGEGAETQYF. In DNA, the CDR3 is TGTGCCAGCAGTTACTCAGGACTAGCGGGAGAAGGCGCAGAGACCCAGTACTTC.

By share, this clonotype counts as hyperexpanded. The chain links TRBV7-2 to TRBJ2-1, with 13 bases that match TRBD2. The germline CDR1 and CDR2 sequences are SGHTA and FQGNSA. With V trimmed by 3 bases and J by 6 bases, 5 bases remained unmatched. This CDR3 comprises 16 residues. CDR3 loop: CASSLKLAGGFNEQFF. In DNA form, the CDR3 reads TGTGCCAGCAGCTTGAAACTAGCGGGAGGGTTCAATGAGCAGTTCTTC. Looking up the rest from reference TRBV7-2 and TRBJ2-1 gives the full variable domain: GAGVSQSPSNKVTEKGKDVELRCDPISGHTALYWYRQSLGQGLEFLIYFQGNSAPDKSGLPSDRFSAERTGGSVSTLTIQRTQQEDSAVYLCASSLKLAGGFNEQFFGPGTRLTVL.

This clonotype was seen more than once but under ten times. J is TRBJ2-1 and V is TRBV20-1, with a possible D match to TRBD1 (7 bases). Trimming removed 0 bases from V and 0 bases from J, with 9 bases in between. CDR1 DFQATT and CDR2 SNEGSKA come from the germline V gene (reference sequence). CDR3 length: 15 amino acids. CDR3 sequence reads: CSARDQGGSYNEQFF. CDR3 coding DNA: TGCAGTGCTAGAGATCAGGGGGGCTCCTACAATGAGCAGTTCTTC.

In its sample, this clonotype was seen many times. The chain uses TRBV6-1 and TRBJ1-2; TRBD1 matches at 11 bases. The germline V gene encodes CDR1 MNHNS and CDR2 SASEGT. This CDR3 has 16 residues. J gave up 2 bases and V 6 bases, and 8 bases lay outside the gene matches. As DNA, the CDR3 is TGTGCCAGCAGGGGGACAGGGGGGACCCCAAACTATGGCTACACCTTC. Protein sequence: CASRGTGGTPNYGYTF.

The chain links TRBV7-4 to TRBJ2-1, with TRBD2 matching over 8 bases. The end of the DNA fits TRBJ2-7 better, so the J call may be wrong. In germline, CDR1 is SGHVT, CDR2 SQSDAQ. This CDR3 spans 16 amino acids. The CDR3 bases are TGTGCCAGCGGCGACCTATTCGGATTCGGGGGGGATGAGCAGTACTTC. Protein product: CASGDLFGFGGDEQYF.

The chain recombines TRBV7-3 with TRBJ2-1, with 8 bases fitting TRBD2. J gave up 1 base and V 5 bases, and 4 bases lay outside the gene matches. CDR1 is SGHTA, CDR2 FQGTGA, per germline. The CDR3 is 15 residues long. The CDR3 DNA reads TGTGCCAGCAGCCCCTTAGCGGGGTCCTACAATGAGCAGTTCTTC. This gives the protein CASSPLAGSYNEQFF.

This clonotype was picked up a small number of times. V is TRBV24-1 and J is TRBJ2-2; D may correspond to TRBD1 or TRBD2 (6 bases each). Trimming removed 10 bases at V and 4 bases at J, with 18 bases between. The CDR3 loop spans 15 amino acids. Germline V CDR1 and CDR2: KGHDR, SFDVKD. In DNA, the CDR3 is TGTGCCACTGGGGGGCAGGGGTTAGGCACCGGGGAGCTGTTTTTT. As protein: CATGGQGLGTGELFF.

The genes are TRBV19 and TRBJ1-3; weak D call: TRBD1 (6 bases). V gave up 10 bases and J gave up 1 base, with 14 bases separating them. Germline CDR1 and CDR2: LNHDA and SQIVND (reference sequence). This CDR3 contains 14 residues. CDR3 DNA sequence: TGTGCCACCAATACCGGGACATCTGGAAACACCATATATTTT. Protein sequence: CATNTGTSGNTIYF. Filled out from reference TRBV19 and TRBJ1-3, the complete variable domain reads DGGITQSPKYLFRKEGQNVTLSCEQNLNHDAMYWYRQDPGQGLRLIYYSQIVNDFQKGDIAEGYSVSREKKESFPLTVTSAQKNPTAFYLCATNTGTSGNTIYFGEGSWLTVV.

V is TRBV14 and J is TRBJ2-5; D is unresolved. The DNA end favors TRBJ2-1, so the J call may be wrong. The V gene's germline CDR1 is SGHDN and CDR2 FVKESK. The CDR3 runs 14 residues. CDR3 sequence (DNA): TGTGCCAGCAGCCAAGGGTCGCTCTACAATGAGCAGTTCTTC. This codes for CASSQGSLYNEQFF.

The rearrangement links TRBV6-1 to TRBJ2-1; D gene ambiguous. The CDR3 length is 14 residues. Germline V gives CDR1 MNHNS, CDR2 SASEGT. V was clipped by 5 bases and J by 0 bases, with 8 bases between them. CDR3: CASSWSSSYNEQFF. CDR3 nucleotide sequence: TGTGCCAGCAGTTGGTCCAGCTCCTACAATGAGCAGTTCTTC.

This clonotype was seen many times. Compared with germline, one end of the junction differs, possibly owing to a read error. In nucleotides, the CDR3 is TGTGCCAGCAGTGAGACAGGGGGTAATTCACCCCTCCACTTC. As protein: CASSETGGNSPLHF. The chain carries TRBV6-1 and TRBJ2-7, with TRBD1 matching over 9 bases. From germline, CDR1 is MNHNS and CDR2 SASEGT. This CDR3 spans 14 amino acids.

Many counts were recorded for this clonotype. A much larger clonotype is one base distant, so this may be a read error. The chain carries TRBV10-3 and TRBJ2-1, with D possibly matching TRBD2 (5 bases). The end of the DNA is better explained by TRBJ2-7, so the J call may be wrong. The CDR3 runs to 15 residues. Germline CDR1 reads ENHRY; CDR2 reads SYGVKD. For the CDR3, the DNA is TGTGCCATCAGGATTACGGCTAGCTCCTACAATGAGCAGTACTTC. Amino acids: CAIRITASSYNEQYF.

CDR3 in amino acids: CASSLERGLAGYNEQFF. The CDR3 DNA follows: TGTGCCAGCAGCTTAGAGAGGGGGCTAGCGGGCTACAATGAGCAGTTCTTC. The chain has TRBV11-3 and TRBJ2-5; D may be TRBD2 (8 bases). With the DNA end fitting TRBJ2-1 better, the J assignment may be wrong. Germline CDR1 and CDR2: SGHNT and YENEEA. This CDR3 is built from 17 residues.

The table lists this clonotype with many counts. The chain couples TRBV11-3 to TRBJ2-3; 8 bases agree with TRBD1. Germline-derived CDR1 and CDR2 are SGHNT and YENEEA. The CDR3 extends over 15 amino acids. Germline trimming cut 2 bases from V and 4 bases from J; bases unmatched to any gene: 5. The CDR3 DNA sequence: TGTGCCAGCAGCTTACCACGGACAGGGCCAGATACGCAGTATTTT. Its translation: CASSLPRTGPDTQYF. The entire variable domain, with the rest obtained from reference TRBV11-3 and TRBJ2-3, is as follows: EAGVVQSPRYKIIEKKQPVAFWCNPISGHNTLYWYLQNLGQGPELLIRYENEEAVDDSQLPKDRFSAERLKGVDSTLKIQPAELGDSAVYLCASSLPRTGPDTQYFGPGTRLTVL.

This chain connects TRBV6-2 or TRBV6-3 to TRBJ2-1; TRBD1 might be the D (5 bases). The end of the DNA is better explained by TRBJ1-2, so the J call may be wrong. The CDR3 length is 13 residues. Germline lookup yields CDR1 MNHEY and CDR2 SVGEGT. Written as DNA, the CDR3 is TGTGCCAGCAGTACAGGTTCTAACTATGGCTACACCTTC. Translating it yields CASSTGSNYGYTF.

V gene TRBV7-3 combines with J gene TRBJ2-2; D is perhaps TRBD2 (6 bases). Trimming cost V 4 bases and J 0 bases, with 12 bases left between them. The germline CDR1 and CDR2 sequences are SGHTA and FQGTGA. The CDR3 totals 16 residues. DNA for the CDR3: TGTGCCAGCAGCTCCCAAGCGGGCCCGAACACCGGGGAGCTGTTTTTT. Translation gives CASSSQAGPNTGELFF. Drawing the rest from reference TRBV7-3 and TRBJ2-2, the complete variable domain is GAGVSQTPSNKVTEKGKYVELRCDPISGHTALYWYRQSLGQGPEFLIYFQGTGAADDSGLPNDRFFAVRPEGSVSTLKIQRTERGDSAVYLCASSSQAGPNTGELFFGEGSRLTVL.

Comment on this clonotype: The conserved closing phenylalanine or tryptophan is absent in this CDR3, likely reflecting a read error. The DNA is omitted, as the CDR3 cannot be located on it reliably, and the CDR3 follows TCRdb's listing. The chain carries TRBV28 and TRBJ2-3; TRBD2, as called in the table, went unchecked against the DNA. From its first to its last residue, the CDR3 has 15 amino acids. In germline, CDR1 is MDHEN, CDR2 SYDVKM. The CDR3 region is CASSLWLANEQFFGP.

In its sample, this clonotype was seen many times. The V and J genes are TRBV28 and TRBJ2-7; D possibly corresponds to TRBD2 (5 bases). The CDR3 consists of 13 residues. The V end was cut by 6 bases, the J end by 2 bases, with 11 bases between. CDR1 MDHEN and CDR2 SYDVKM come from the germline V gene. CDR3 amino acids: CASSSLVPYEQYF. The CDR3, as DNA: TGTGCCAGCAGCTCACTAGTTCCCTACGAGCAGTACTTC.